The entry below describes one TCR beta chain. A read error may explain this, as a much larger clone is one base away. This entry comes from a study of tumor-infiltrating lymphocytes in primary liver carcinoma. About the study: Stage T1-T3 N0M0 tumors spanned about 4.2 to 11 cm.

Total RNA amounting to 500 ng was the source from which TCR beta cDNA was made with a constant-region primer. Libraries of TCR beta came from three nested multiplex PCR rounds with slightly modified ARM-PCR. A C-beta reverse primer and TRBV1-TRBV30 forward primers served in each of the first two PCR rounds, at approximately 10 cycles apiece. One entry per CDR3 protein results from TCRdb running MiXCR on the multiplex PCR reads. Among 100,000 to 150,000 distinct CDR3 sequences listed, 60% to 80% were seen once. Co-extracting RNA and DNA was done with about 20-34 mg of unsorted bulk tissue as input. Germline values: CDR1 MDHEN, CDR2 SYDVKM. CDR3 length: 16 amino acids.

The V gene is TRBV28, the J gene TRBJ2-7; D perhaps matches TRBD1 (6 bases). Material: liver tumor tissue from sampling region 3. As for subset: tumor region T3, left-lateral pole. The receptor was isolated from a woman aged 55 to 70 with primary liver carcinoma and hepatitis B virus infection. The CDR3: CASSIRGGRKIFGQHF. The CDR3 DNA reads TGTGCCAGCAGCATCCGAGGGGGTCGCAAAATCTTCGGGCAGCACTTC.